These 21 T cell receptor beta chains share one sample of origin, sequenced in a study of blood T cell repertoires in COVID-19. This table comes from immunoSEQ multiplex PCR, and its TCRdb copy is limited to in-frame clones, with some not included. The data show around 160,000 clones, around 83% seen once. Sequenced material: peripheral blood. The receptor source for this set is a man between 18 and 29 years old with acute or convalescent COVID-19.

A few counts support this clone. The J gene is TRBJ1-5, the V gene TRBV9; D might be TRBD1 (5 bases). Between the trimmed V and J ends, which lost 4 bases and 8 bases, there was a span of 19 bases. This CDR3 has 15 amino acids. Germline assignment: CDR1 SGDLS and CDR2 YYNGEE. CDR3 in amino acids: CASSPGRGRGEPQHF. CDR3 DNA: TGTGCCAGCAGCCCGGGGAGGGGCAGAGGTGAGCCCCAGCATTTT.

This sequence joins TRBV19 and TRBJ1-5, with 7 bases fitting TRBD1. This CDR3 is 14 amino acids long. V was clipped by 2 bases and J by 3 bases; unmatched bases: 1. Germline-derived CDR1 and CDR2 are LNHDA and SQIVND (reference sequence). CDR3 region: CASSIQGDNQPQHF. The CDR3 coding sequence is TGTGCCAGTAGTATACAGGGGGACAATCAGCCCCAGCATTTT.

This chain joins TRBV3-1 (or the pseudogene TRBV3-2) and TRBJ1-4; D is possibly TRBD1 (6 bases). Germline CDR1 reads LGHDT; CDR2 reads YNNKEL (reference sequence). This CDR3 region has 17 residues. V lost 4 bases, J lost 4 bases, and 19 bases lay in between. DNA of the CDR3: TGTGCCAGCAGCCGGGGGCCGACGAGGGCTTATAATGAAAAACTGTTTTTT. This gives the protein CASSRGPTRAYNEKLFF.

The rearrangement uses TRBV7-3 and TRBJ2-3; D gene unclear. V was cut by 5 bases and J by 0 bases, with 12 bases left in between. Germline CDR1 is SGHTA and CDR2 is FQGTGA. CDR3 size: 15 residues. As DNA, the CDR3 is TGTGCCAGCAGCCCCCATTGGGCTAGCACAGATACGCAGTATTTT. Protein sequence: CASSPHWASTDTQYF. Based on the CDR3 plus reference TRBV7-3 and TRBJ2-3, the full variable domain is GAGVSQTPSNKVTEKGKYVELRCDPISGHTALYWYRQSLGQGPEFLIYFQGTGAADDSGLPNDRFFAVRPEGSVSTLKIQRTERGDSAVYLCASSPHWASTDTQYFGPGTRLTVL.

The V and J genes are TRBV15 and TRBJ2-7; 9 bases are shared with TRBD1. CDR1 is LNHNV and CDR2 is YYDKDF in the germline V gene (reference sequence). The CDR3 consists of 15 residues. V gave up 5 bases and J gave up 2 bases; unmatched junction bases: 7. In DNA form, the CDR3 reads TGTGCCACCAGCGAAGGACAGGGGATCACCTACGAGCAGTACGTC. It is translated as CATSEGQGITYEQYV.

V gene TRBV7-9 combines with J gene TRBJ1-2, with D possibly being TRBD1 (5 bases). The germline V gene encodes CDR1 SEHNR and CDR2 FQNEAQ (reference sequence). The length of the CDR3 is 14 residues. V lost 5 bases to trimming and J lost 6 bases, with 16 bases between them. The CDR3 nucleotides read TGTGCCAGCAGCCCACGGGGGAATGGAGATGGCTACACCTTC. This codes for CASSPRGNGDGYTF.

The chain combines TRBV30 with TRBJ1-2, with 9 bases lining up with TRBD1. CDR3 length: 14 amino acids. V lost 0 bases to trimming and J lost 8 bases; unmatched junction nucleotides: 7. In germline, CDR1 is GTSNPN, CDR2 SVGIG (reference sequence). The CDR3 coding sequence is TGTGCCTGGAGTGTTTTAGGGACAGGGCACGGCTACACCTTC. It translates to CAWSVLGTGHGYTF.

The chain combines TRBV29-1 with TRBJ2-3; tentative D call: TRBD1 (6 bases). CDR1 SQVTM and CDR2 ANQGSEA come from the germline V gene. The CDR3 contains 13 residues. V lost 5 bases, J lost 8 bases, and 17 bases lay in between. Here the CDR3 reads CSVRLPSQGTQYF. The CDR3 region has the DNA TGCAGCGTTAGACTTCCTTCACAGGGTACGCAGTATTTT.

The rearrangement joins TRBV5-1 to TRBJ1-4; 9 bases agree with TRBD1. Germline CDR1 SGHRS, CDR2 YFSETQ. J was trimmed by 4 bases and V by 3 bases; bases with no gene match: 4. This CDR3 contains 15 residues. CDR3 nucleotide sequence: TGCGCCAGCAGCTACAGGACAGGGGATAATGAAAAACTGTTTTTT. Its protein is CASSYRTGDNEKLFF. Full variable domain (missing parts from reference TRBV5-1 and TRBJ1-4): KAGVTQTPRYLIKTRGQQVTLSCSPISGHRSVSWYQQTPGQGLQFLFEYFSETQRNKGNFPGRFSGRQFSNSRSEMNVSTLELGDSALYLCASSYRTGDNEKLFFGSGTQLSVL.

This chain joins TRBV28 and TRBJ1-1; no definite D call. The CDR3 contains 14 residues. V shed 3 bases and J shed 1 base, with 9 bases lying between them. Germline values: CDR1 MDHEN, CDR2 SYDVKM. The CDR3 DNA sequence: TGTGCCAGCAGTTTGCCCAGACAGAACACTGAAGCTTTCTTT. Encoded protein: CASSLPRQNTEAFF.

The chain employs TRBV7-9 and TRBJ1-4; TRBD1 aligns across 9 bases. The V gene end was trimmed by 3 bases and the J gene end by 8 bases; junction bases not matched to a gene: 7. CDR3 length: 15 residues. Germline V gene data show CDR1 as SEHNR and CDR2 as FQNEAQ (reference sequence). CDR3 in amino acids: CASSFQQGALEKLFF. In DNA form, the CDR3 reads TGTGCCAGCAGCTTCCAACAGGGGGCCTTAGAAAAACTGTTTTTT.

This sequence joins TRBV5-1 and TRBJ2-3; no clear D. Germline V gene sequence: CDR1 SGHRS, CDR2 YFSETQ. V dropped 0 bases and J dropped 1 base, with 6 bases sitting between them. The CDR3 loop spans 14 amino acids. The chain's CDR3 is CASSLDSRTDTQYF. CDR3 sequence (DNA): TGCGCCAGCAGCTTGGACAGTCGCACAGATACGCAGTATTTT. The full variable domain, rest sourced from reference TRBV5-1 and TRBJ2-3, is KAGVTQTPRYLIKTRGQQVTLSCSPISGHRSVSWYQQTPGQGLQFLFEYFSETQRNKGNFPGRFSGRQFSNSRSEMNVSTLELGDSALYLCASSLDSRTDTQYFGPGTRLTVL.

To note about this clone: Other nucleotide sequences from this sample produce the same CDR3. V gene TRBV27 combines with J gene TRBJ2-2; no clear D. Germline V gene data show CDR1 as MNHEY and CDR2 as SMNVEV (reference sequence). This CDR3 has 12 amino acids. V gave up 3 bases and J gave up 4 bases, with 3 bases separating them. The CDR3 region is CASSFRTGELFF. CDR3 DNA sequence: TGTGCCAGCAGTTTTCGCACCGGGGAGCTGTTTTTT.

The genes are TRBV28 and TRBJ1-2; the match to TRBD1 covers 9 bases. Trimming took 4 bases from V and 6 from J; bases not matched to a gene: 6. Germline CDR1 reads MDHEN; CDR2 reads SYDVKM. CDR3 length: 14 amino acids. The CDR3, as DNA: TGTGCCAGCAGTTCGCAACAGGGGGCGAATGGCTACACCTTC. Translating it yields CASSSQQGANGYTF.

This chain connects TRBV5-8 to TRBJ2-1; weak D call: TRBD2 (6 bases). V was clipped by 2 bases and J by 6 bases, with 12 bases between them. Germline V gene data show CDR1 as SGHTS and CDR2 as YDEGEE. CDR3 length equals 14 residues. As DNA, the CDR3 is TGTGCCAGCAGCTTCAGGGTGGAGGGCAATGAGCAGTTCTTC. Protein product: CASSFRVEGNEQFF.

The table lists this clone with a count of one. V and J are TRBV7-6 and TRBJ2-7; 9 bases are a match to TRBD2. Per germline, CDR1 SGHVS and CDR2 FNYEAQ. The CDR3 contains 15 residues. The V gene end was trimmed by 2 bases and the J gene end by 4 bases; junction bases not matched to a gene: 6. The CDR3, as DNA: TGTGCCAGCAGCTTACAGGGCGGGGGGGCTTACGAGCAGTACTTC. It is translated as CASSLQGGGAYEQYF.

The chain joins TRBV6-5 to TRBJ2-7, with no clear D. V was cut by 7 bases and J by 9 bases, with 19 bases left in between. CDR3 length: 13 amino acids. Germline values: CDR1 MNHEY, CDR2 SVGAGI. CDR3 residues: CASTNTIFPRQYV. The CDR3 DNA is TGTGCCAGCACCAATACTATCTTCCCGCGGCAGTACGTC.

The rearrangement links TRBV7-3 to TRBJ1-1; 9 bases match TRBD1. This CDR3 comprises 14 residues. The ends lost 1 base at V and 3 bases at J; junction bases unmatched: 0. The germline gives CDR1 SGHTA, CDR2 FQGTGA. The CDR3 is CASSLRDRDTEAFF. In DNA form, the CDR3 reads TGTGCCAGCAGCTTAAGGGACAGGGACACTGAAGCTTTCTTT.

The chain has TRBV28 and TRBJ1-2, with 7 bases fitting TRBD1. Germline assignment: CDR1 MDHEN and CDR2 SYDVKM. The V gene end was trimmed by 5 bases and the J gene end by 5 bases; junction bases not matched to a gene: 17. The CDR3 totals 17 residues. The CDR3 sequence: CASSALPGQSQKYGYTF. Here the CDR3 DNA reads TGTGCCAGCAGTGCGCTCCCGGGACAGTCTCAGAAGTATGGCTACACCTTC.

This chain connects TRBV21-1 to TRBJ1-1; TRBD1 reflects the table's D call only, with no check against the DNA. TRBV21-1 is flagged as a pseudogene. The CDR3 is made up of 16 amino acids. CDR3 residues: CASSQTNRDRGTEAFF. CDR3 bases: TGTGCCAGCAGTCAAACCAACCGGGACAGGGGTACTGAAGCTTTCTTT.

The chain recombines TRBV3-1 (or the pseudogene TRBV3-2) with TRBJ1-3; possible D gene TRBD1, 5 bases. V shed 2 bases and J shed 1 base, with 9 bases lying between them. Germline V gene lookup returns CDR1 LGHDT and CDR2 YNNKEL (reference sequence). This CDR3 comprises 15 residues. DNA for the CDR3: TGTGCCAGCAGCCAAATGACAGTTTCTGGAAACACCATATATTTT. It translates to CASSQMTVSGNTIYF.